These 21 T cell receptor beta chains share one sample of origin, sequenced in a study of T-cell reconstitution after alpha-beta-depleted transplantation in children. A TCRbeta library incorporating unique molecular identifiers was prepared. Each CDR3 protein is one row after TCRdb ran MiXCR on the PCR reads. The data contain 190,000 or so distinct CDR3 sequences, roughly 7.5% of them seen just once; the ten biggest clones take up roughly 3%. The source was PBMCs from the stem cell graft donor, collected from the stem cell graft. These receptors were collected from a human donor who donated a stem cell graft to a child with Wiskott-Aldrich syndrome.

Many counts were recorded for this clonotype. This chain joins TRBV10-2 and TRBJ2-3; D is uncertain. V was shortened by 5 bases and J by 6 bases, with 6 bases between the two germline ends. The CDR3 length is 11 residues. Germline CDR1 is WSHSY and CDR2 is SAAADI. The CDR3 region has the DNA TGCGCCAGCAGTCCTGTGGATACGCAGTATTTT. Amino acid sequence: CASSPVDTQYF.

This clonotype was recorded a few times. The chain employs TRBV5-1 and TRBJ1-5, with a possible D match to TRBD1 (6 bases). CDR3 length: 17 amino acids. Germline loops: CDR1 SGHRS, CDR2 YFSETQ. V lost 4 bases and J lost 4, with 21 bases in between. The CDR3 DNA follows: TGCGCCAGCAGCCCCAGGGGTGTGGCCCGAGGAAATCAGCCCCAGCATTTT. Amino acids: CASSPRGVARGNQPQHF.

There are many counts of this clonotype. V usage is TRBV4-1 and J usage is TRBJ2-7; the D gene is possibly TRBD2 (7 bases). Germline-derived CDR1 and CDR2 are MGHRA and YSYEKL. There are 16 residues in the CDR3. Trimming took 0 bases from V and 2 from J, leaving 14 bases between them. CDR3 in DNA: TGCGCCAGCAGCCAAGAGGGGGGCCTAGCGGCCTACGAGCAGTACTTC. Translated: CASSQEGGLAAYEQYF.

This clonotype came up many times. This chain links TRBV4-3 with TRBJ2-1; the match to TRBD2 covers 7 bases. The ends lost 0 bases at V and 3 bases at J; junction bases unmatched: 8. Germline loops: CDR1 LGHNA, CDR2 YSLEER. This CDR3 has 17 residues. CDR3: CASSQDPLAELYNEQFF. The CDR3, as DNA: TGCGCCAGCAGCCAAGATCCCCTAGCGGAGCTCTACAATGAGCAGTTCTTC.

This sequence joins TRBV19 and TRBJ2-3; D unresolved. The ends were cut back, 9 bases at V and 9 bases at J, with 13 bases in the middle. The CDR3 is 11 residues long. CDR1 and CDR2 from the germline V gene are LNHDA and SQIVND (reference sequence). As DNA, the CDR3 is TGTGCCAGCCTTGGTGGCATCACGCAGTATTTT. This sequence encodes CASLGGITQYF.

This clonotype was found many times. The chain joins TRBV24-1 to TRBJ2-2, with TRBD2 as a possible D gene (6 bases). CDR3 length: 18 amino acids. From germline, CDR1 is KGHDR and CDR2 SFDVKD. V gave up 4 bases and J gave up 3 bases, with 20 bases separating them. The CDR3 sequence: CATSDSSNRDSYTGELFF. CDR3 coding DNA: TGTGCCACCAGTGACTCCTCTAACCGGGACTCCTACACCGGGGAGCTGTTTTTT.

In this sample, this clonotype turned up a few times. V and J are TRBV5-1 and TRBJ1-1; 7 nucleotides align to TRBD1. This CDR3 is 14 amino acids long. Germline V gene data show CDR1 as SGHRS and CDR2 as YFSETQ. J gave up 5 bases and V 2 bases, and 6 bases lay outside the gene matches. CDR3 sequence reads: CASSFGTEGTEAFF. The CDR3 DNA sequence: TGCGCCAGCAGCTTCGGGACAGAAGGGACTGAAGCTTTCTTT.

In its sample, this clonotype was seen many times. V and J are TRBV29-1 and TRBJ2-5, with a possible D match to TRBD2 (6 bases). CDR1 is SQVTM and CDR2 is ANQGSEA in the germline V gene. V gave up 3 bases and J gave up 4 bases, with 6 bases separating them. This CDR3 contains 11 residues. DNA of the CDR3: TGCAGCGTTGAGGGGGGAGAGACCCAGTACTTC. Translation gives CSVEGGETQYF.

This clonotype turned up a few times. The chain recombines TRBV5-1 with TRBJ2-7; D is possibly TRBD1 (6 bases). Looked up from germline, CDR1 is SGHRS and CDR2 is YFSETQ. Trimming took 4 bases from V and 0 from J, leaving 20 bases between them. The CDR3 has 17 amino acids. CDR3 bases: TGCGCCAGCAGCAAAGGGACATCCTCTGGGGCCTCCTACGAGCAGTACTTC. It codes for CASSKGTSSGASYEQYF.

This clonotype was observed many times. The CDR3 DNA sequence: TGTGCCAGCAGTCTCTCCAGGTACAATGAGCAGTTCTTC. This encodes CASSLSRYNEQFF. V usage is TRBV3-1 and J usage is TRBJ2-1; D is unclear. The CDR3 covers 13 residues. From germline, CDR1 is LGHDT and CDR2 YNNKEL (reference sequence). V gave up 6 bases and J gave up 4 bases, with 10 bases separating them.

This clonotype was picked up a small number of times. The V and J genes are TRBV6-5 and TRBJ2-7; 15 nucleotides line up with TRBD2. CDR1 is MNHEY and CDR2 is SVGAGI in the germline V gene. J lost 0 bases, V lost 2 bases, and 8 bases had no gene match. The CDR3 consists of 19 residues. CDR3 nucleotides: TGTGCCAGCAGTTACCCTCCCGGGACTAGCGGGAGGAGCTCCTACGAGCAGTACTTC. Translation: CASSYPPGTSGRSSYEQYF.

This clonotype showed up many times. The V gene is TRBV29-1, the J gene TRBJ2-7; D call uncertain. V was trimmed by 2 bases and J by 3 bases, leaving 20 bases between them. This CDR3 comprises 16 residues. The germline V gene has CDR1 SQVTM and CDR2 ANQGSEA. CDR3 protein: CSVELDAAPRGYEQYF. The CDR3 DNA sequence: TGCAGCGTTGAACTGGACGCGGCCCCGAGAGGCTACGAGCAGTACTTC.

The chain employs TRBV5-4 and TRBJ2-3; 8 nucleotides align to TRBD1. Trimming took 0 bases from V and 3 from J; bases not matched to a gene: 6. The CDR3 contains 16 residues. CDR1 SGHNT and CDR2 YYREEE come from the germline V gene (reference sequence). CDR3 region: CASSLGTTGATDTQYF. The CDR3 nucleotides are TGTGCCAGCAGCTTGGGGACGACAGGGGCTACAGATACGCAGTATTTT.

At least ten counts were recorded for this clonotype. The J gene is TRBJ2-1, the V gene TRBV7-2; D could derive from TRBD1 or TRBD2 (5 bases each). Trimming pared 2 bases from V and 1 base from J, leaving 12 bases between. The CDR3 covers 16 residues. Germline loops: CDR1 SGHTA, CDR2 FQGNSA. The CDR3 nucleotides read TGTGCCAGCAGCTTATATGTGGGGGAATCCTACAATGAGCAGTTCTTC. Residues: CASSLYVGESYNEQFF.

The chain links TRBV7-9 to TRBJ1-5, with D unresolved. This CDR3 has 17 residues. Trimming took off 6 bases at V and 2 bases at J, with 20 bases between the two ends. Germline V gene sequence: CDR1 SEHNR, CDR2 FQNEAQ (reference sequence). The CDR3 protein is CASSLIGNPRGNQPQHF. Here the CDR3 DNA reads TGTGCCAGCAGTCTAATTGGGAACCCGAGGGGCAATCAGCCCCAGCATTTT. The whole variable domain, remainder taken from reference TRBV7-9 and TRBJ1-5, is DTGVSQNPRHKITKRGQNVTFRCDPISEHNRLYWYRQTLGQGPEFLTYFQNEAQLEKSRLLSDRFSAERPKGSFSTLEIQRTEQGDSAMYLCASSLIGNPRGNQPQHFGDGTRLSIL.

Ten or more counts support this clonotype. V gene TRBV12-5 combines with J gene TRBJ2-2; maybe TRBD1 (6 bases). CDR3 length: 15 residues. Germline CDR1 reads LGHNT; CDR2 reads FRNRAP. The V and J ends lost 6 bases and 0 bases respectively, with 11 bases between them. The CDR3 DNA sequence: TGTGCTAGTGGCCCGGGACAAGCGAACACCGGGGAGCTGTTTTTT. Translating it yields CASGPGQANTGELFF.

Many counts were recorded for this clonotype. The genes are TRBV11-1 and TRBJ2-2; D is possibly TRBD1 or TRBD2 (5 bases each). Germline V gene sequence: CDR1 SGHAT, CDR2 FQDESV (reference sequence). This CDR3 spans 17 amino acids. V lost 10 bases to trimming and J lost 2 bases, with 23 bases between them. In DNA, the CDR3 is TGTGCCAATTCCGGAGGTAGAGAGGGGATAAACACCGGGGAGCTGTTTTTT. This encodes CANSGGREGINTGELFF.

This clonotype was found many times. The chain links TRBV27 to TRBJ2-7; the D is unclear. The CDR3 sequence is 12 residues long. Per the germline V gene, CDR1 is MNHEY and CDR2 is SMNVEV (reference sequence). The V gene lost 4 bases and the J gene lost 2 bases, with 6 bases spanning the gap. The CDR3 DNA sequence: TGTGCCAGCAGTTCGTATCCCTACGAGCAGTACTTC. Protein sequence: CASSSYPYEQYF.

The sample holds many counts of this clonotype. V is TRBV20-1 and J is TRBJ2-6, with 7 bases identical to TRBD2. Trimming took 4 bases from V and 4 from J; bases not matched to a gene: 10. Germline assignment: CDR1 DFQATT and CDR2 SNEGSKA (reference sequence). The CDR3 covers 16 residues. CDR3 DNA: TGCAGTGCTATGGATGGGGGGGTCTCCGGGGCCAACGTCCTGACTTTC. Translated: CSAMDGGVSGANVLTF.

This clonotype was counted only a few times. Here the CDR3 reads CASSSLAGEAETQYF. CDR3 in DNA: TGTGCCAGCAGCTCATTAGCGGGAGAGGCGGAGACCCAGTACTTC. This rearrangement joins TRBV7-8 to TRBJ2-5; 9 bases are a match to TRBD2. Germline CDR1 is SGHVS and CDR2 is FQNEAQ. The CDR3 is 15 amino acids. Losses at the gene ends were 4 bases for V and 5 bases for J; bases not matched to a gene: 8.

This clonotype was recorded at least ten times. The V and J genes are TRBV6-6 and TRBJ2-5; TRBD1 matches 9 bases. This CDR3 has 13 residues. Trimming cost V 11 bases and J 4 bases; bases outside gene matches: 8. Germline V gene lookup returns CDR1 MNHNY and CDR2 SVGAGI (reference sequence). The CDR3 DNA follows: TGTGCCCTGGCCACAGGGGGCTCAGAGACCCAGTACTTC. Protein sequence: CALATGGSETQYF.